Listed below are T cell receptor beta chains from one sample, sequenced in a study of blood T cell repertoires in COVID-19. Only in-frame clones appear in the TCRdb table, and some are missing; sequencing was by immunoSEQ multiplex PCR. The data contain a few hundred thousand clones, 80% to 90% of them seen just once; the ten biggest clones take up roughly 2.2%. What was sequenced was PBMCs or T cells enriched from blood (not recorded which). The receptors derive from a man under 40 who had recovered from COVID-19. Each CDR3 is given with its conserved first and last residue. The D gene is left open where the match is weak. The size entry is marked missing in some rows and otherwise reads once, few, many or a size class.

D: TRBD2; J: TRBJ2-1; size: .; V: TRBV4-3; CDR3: CASNEISGDLLREQFF; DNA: TGCGCCAGCAACGAAATTAGCGGGGACCTCCTCCGGGAGCAGTTCTTC
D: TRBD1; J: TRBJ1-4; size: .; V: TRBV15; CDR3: CATSRGTGNPEKLFF; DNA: TGTGCCACCAGCAGAGGGACAGGTAACCCTGAAAAACTGTTTTTT
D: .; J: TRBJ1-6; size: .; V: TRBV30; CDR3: CAWSVSSYNSPLHF; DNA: TGTGCCTGGAGTGTTAGCTCCTATAATTCACCCCTCCACTTT
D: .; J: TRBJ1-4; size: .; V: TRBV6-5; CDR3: CASSYDGGVGEKLFF; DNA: TGTGCCAGCAGTTACGACGGGGGTGTAGGTGAAAAACTGTTTTTT
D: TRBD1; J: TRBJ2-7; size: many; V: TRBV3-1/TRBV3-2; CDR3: CASSRDSSSYEQYF; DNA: TGTGCCAGCAGCCGGGACAGCAGCTCCTACGAGCAGTACTTC
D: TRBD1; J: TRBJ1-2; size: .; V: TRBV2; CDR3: CASIRDRFQGLNYGYTF; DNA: TGTGCCAGCATCCGGGACAGATTCCAAGGTCTTAACTATGGCTACACCTTC
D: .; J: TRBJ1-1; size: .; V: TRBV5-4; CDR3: CASSSFRGTGTEAFF; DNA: TGTGCCAGCAGCTCTTTCAGGGGTACGGGCACTGAAGCTTTCTTT
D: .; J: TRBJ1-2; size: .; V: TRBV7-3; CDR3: CASSLTGGNYGYTF; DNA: TGTGCCAGCAGCTTAACAGGGGGAAACTATGGCTACACCTTC
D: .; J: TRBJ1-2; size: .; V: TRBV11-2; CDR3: CASSLTRETKNGYTF; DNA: TGTGCCAGCAGCTTAACCCGGGAAACGAAGAATGGCTACACCTTC
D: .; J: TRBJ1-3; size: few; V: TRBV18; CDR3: CASSLGLADSGNTIYF; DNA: TGTGCCAGCTCCCTCGGGTTGGCTGACTCTGGAAACACCATATATTTT
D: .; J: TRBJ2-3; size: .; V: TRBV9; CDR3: CASSALDTQYF; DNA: TGTGCCAGCAGCGCCCTAGATACGCAGTATTTT
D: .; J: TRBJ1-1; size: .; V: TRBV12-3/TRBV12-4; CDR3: CASRTPTGEAFF; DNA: TGTGCCAGCAGGACCCCTACAGGGGAAGCTTTCTTT
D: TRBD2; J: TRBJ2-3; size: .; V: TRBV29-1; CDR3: CSVVGGGSTDTQYF; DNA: TGCAGCGTTGTTGGCGGGGGGAGCACAGATACGCAGTATTTT
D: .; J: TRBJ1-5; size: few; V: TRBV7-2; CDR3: CASSLLFIGGQPQHF; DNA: TGTGCCAGCAGCTTATTATTCATTGGGGGGCAGCCCCAGCATTTT
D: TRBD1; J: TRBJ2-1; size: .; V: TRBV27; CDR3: CASSFRGLGEQFF; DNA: TGTGCCAGCAGTTTCAGGGGGCTAGGTGAGCAGTTCTTC
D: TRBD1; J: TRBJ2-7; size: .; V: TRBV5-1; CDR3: CASSRDRSYEQYF; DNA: TGCGCCAGCAGTAGGGACAGGAGCTACGAGCAGTACTTC
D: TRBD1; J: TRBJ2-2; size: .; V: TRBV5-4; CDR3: CASSPTPPGGGTGELFF; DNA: TGTGCCAGCAGCCCAACCCCCCCAGGGGGCGGCACCGGGGAGCTGTTTTTT
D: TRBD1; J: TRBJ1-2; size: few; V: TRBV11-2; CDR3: CASSSGQNYGYTF; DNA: TGTGCCAGCAGCTCGGGACAGAACTATGGCTACACCTTC
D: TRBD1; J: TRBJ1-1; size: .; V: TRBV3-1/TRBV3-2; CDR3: CASSQILTGQGEAFF; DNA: TGTGCCAGCAGCCAGATCCTTACGGGACAGGGTGAAGCTTTCTTT
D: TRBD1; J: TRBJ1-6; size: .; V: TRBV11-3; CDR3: CASSSGQGEAPLHF; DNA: TGTGCCAGCAGCTCCGGACAGGGTGAGGCACCCCTCCACTTT
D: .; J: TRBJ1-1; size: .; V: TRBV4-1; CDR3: CASSLLPVLGTNTEAFF; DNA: TGCGCCAGCAGCCTACTCCCCGTTCTTGGGACTAACACTGAAGCTTTCTTT
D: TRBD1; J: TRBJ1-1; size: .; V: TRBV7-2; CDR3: CASSFDRGNTEAFF; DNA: TGTGCCAGCAGCTTTGACAGGGGGAACACTGAAGCTTTCTTT
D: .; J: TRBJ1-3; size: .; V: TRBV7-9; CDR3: CASSTDPGDTIYF; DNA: TGTGCCAGCAGCACGGACCCGGGAGACACCATATATTTT
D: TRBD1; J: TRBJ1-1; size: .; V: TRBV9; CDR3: CASSVEQGDTEAFF; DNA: TGTGCCAGCAGCGTAGAACAGGGGGACACTGAAGCTTTCTTT
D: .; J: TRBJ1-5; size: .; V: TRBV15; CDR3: CATSRDLGRENPQHF; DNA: TGTGCCACCAGCAGAGATCTGGGCAGGGAAAACCCCCAGCATTTT
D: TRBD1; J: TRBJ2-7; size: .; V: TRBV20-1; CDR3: CSASPGTGIYEQYF; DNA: TGCAGTGCTAGTCCCGGGACAGGGATCTACGAGCAGTACTTC
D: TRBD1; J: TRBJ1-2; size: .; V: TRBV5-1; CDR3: CASSAGQGYGYTF; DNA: TGCGCCAGCAGCGCGGGACAGGGTTATGGCTACACCTTC
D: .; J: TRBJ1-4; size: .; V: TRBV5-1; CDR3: CASSLGSYNEKLFF; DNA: TGCGCCAGCAGCTTGGGGAGCTATAATGAAAAACTGTTTTTT
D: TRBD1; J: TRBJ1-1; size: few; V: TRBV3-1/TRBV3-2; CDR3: CASSRPGQQNTEAFF; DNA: TGTGCCAGCAGCCGCCCGGGACAGCAGAACACTGAAGCTTTCTTT
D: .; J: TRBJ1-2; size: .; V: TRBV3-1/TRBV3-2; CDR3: CASSRAGQPDYGYTF; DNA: TGTGCCAGCAGCCGGGCTGGACAGCCAGACTATGGCTACACCTTC
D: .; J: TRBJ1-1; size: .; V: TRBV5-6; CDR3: CASSLARGKNTEAFF; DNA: TGTGCCAGCAGCTTGGCCAGGGGAAAGAACACTGAAGCTTTCTTT
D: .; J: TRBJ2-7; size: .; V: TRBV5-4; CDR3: CASSFGARSGEQYF; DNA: TGTGCCAGCAGCTTTGGGGCCCGGTCTGGCGAGCAGTACTTC
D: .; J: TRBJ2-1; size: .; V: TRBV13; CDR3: CASRGGQQTYNEQFF; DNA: TGTGCCAGCAGGGGGGGACAGCAAACTTACAATGAGCAGTTCTTC
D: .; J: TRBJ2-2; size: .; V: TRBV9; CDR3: CASRAGGPRSTGELFF; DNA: TGTGCCAGCAGGGCCGGCGGGCCGAGAAGCACCGGGGAGCTGTTTTTT
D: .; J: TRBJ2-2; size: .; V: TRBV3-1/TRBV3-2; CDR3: CASSQLLGVTGELFF; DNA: TGTGCCAGCAGCCAACTCTTAGGGGTCACCGGGGAGCTGTTTTTT
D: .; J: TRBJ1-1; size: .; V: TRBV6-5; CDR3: CASSSSDRLTEAFF; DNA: TGTGCCAGCAGTTCGTCCGACAGGCTGACTGAAGCTTTCTTT
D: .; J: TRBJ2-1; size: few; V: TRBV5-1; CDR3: CASSSTPSRSYNEQFF; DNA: TGCGCCAGCAGCTCCACACCGTCCCGCTCCTACAATGAGCAGTTCTTC
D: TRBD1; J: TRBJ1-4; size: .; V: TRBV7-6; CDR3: CASSRDRGSEKLFF; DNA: TGTGCCAGCAGCCGGGACAGGGGTTCGGAAAAACTGTTTTTT
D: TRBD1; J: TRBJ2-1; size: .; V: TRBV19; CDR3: CASSIFPTGGKSYNEQFF; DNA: TGTGCCAGTAGTATATTCCCTACAGGGGGCAAATCCTACAATGAGCAGTTCTTC
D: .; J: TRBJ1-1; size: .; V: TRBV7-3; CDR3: CASSSLGVAEAFF; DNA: TGTGCCAGCAGCTCATTAGGGGTGGCTGAAGCTTTCTTT
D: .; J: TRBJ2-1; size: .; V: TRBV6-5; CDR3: CASSYSSGSYNEQFF; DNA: TGTGCCAGCAGTTACTCGTCGGGCTCCTACAATGAGCAGTTCTTC
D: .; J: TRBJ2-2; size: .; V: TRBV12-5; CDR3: CASGMGQANTGELFF; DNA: TGTGCTAGTGGAATGGGGCAGGCGAACACCGGGGAGCTGTTTTTT
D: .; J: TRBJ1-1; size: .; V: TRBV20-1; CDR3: CSASLRADEAFF; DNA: TGCAGTGCTAGTCTCAGGGCAGATGAAGCTTTCTTT
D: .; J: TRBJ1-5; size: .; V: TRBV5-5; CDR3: CASSLDSGGNQPQHF; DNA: TGTGCCAGCAGCTTGGACTCAGGGGGCAATCAGCCCCAGCATTTT
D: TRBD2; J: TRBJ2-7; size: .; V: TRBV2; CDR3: CASSGAGGREQYF; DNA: TGTGCCAGCAGTGGAGCGGGGGGGCGGGAGCAGTACTTC
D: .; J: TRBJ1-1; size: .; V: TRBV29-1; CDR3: CSVERGGPNTEAFF; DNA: TGCAGCGTTGAGCGGGGGGGCCCGAACACTGAAGCTTTCTTT
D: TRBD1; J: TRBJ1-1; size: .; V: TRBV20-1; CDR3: CSASHQGAEAFF; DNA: TGCAGTGCTAGTCATCAGGGGGCTGAAGCTTTCTTT